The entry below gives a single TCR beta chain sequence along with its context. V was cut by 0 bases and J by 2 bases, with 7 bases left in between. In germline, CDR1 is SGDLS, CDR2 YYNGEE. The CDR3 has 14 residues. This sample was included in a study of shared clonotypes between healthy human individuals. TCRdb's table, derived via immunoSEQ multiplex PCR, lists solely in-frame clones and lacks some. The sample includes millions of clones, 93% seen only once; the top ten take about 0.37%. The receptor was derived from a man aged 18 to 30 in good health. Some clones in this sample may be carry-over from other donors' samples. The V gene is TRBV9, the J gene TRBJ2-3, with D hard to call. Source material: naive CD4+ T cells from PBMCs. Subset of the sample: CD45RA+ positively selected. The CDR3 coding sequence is TGTGCCAGCAGCGTAGGGCTTATCACAGATACGCAGTATTTT. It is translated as CASSVGLITDTQYF.